The 14 T cell receptor beta chains below were found in one sample sequenced in a study of blood T cell repertoires in COVID-19. Sequencing used immunoSEQ multiplex PCR; TCRdb keeps in-frame clones, though not all of them. The sample records about 360,000 clones, 85% to 90% being singletons. Sequencing was performed on peripheral blood. These receptors were taken from a human donor in a cohort sampled during active COVID-19.

The chain joins TRBV27 to TRBJ2-2; possibly TRBD1 for D (6 bases). V was clipped by 2 bases and J by 1 base, with 8 bases between them. Germline CDR1 is MNHEY and CDR2 is SMNVEV (reference sequence). The length of the CDR3 is 15 residues. Here the CDR3 reads CASSLRTVNTGELFF. The CDR3 nucleotides read TGTGCCAGCAGTTTACGGACAGTGAACACCGGGGAGCTGTTTTTT.

The chain links TRBV7-3 to TRBJ2-1; 8 bases agree with TRBD2. After removal of 5 bases from V and 4 bases from J, the junction contained 13 bases not matched to a gene. This CDR3 comprises 17 residues. Germline assignment: CDR1 SGHTA and CDR2 FQGTGA. CDR3 in amino acids: CASSPKGSGGPYNEQFF. Here the CDR3 DNA reads TGTGCCAGCAGCCCCAAAGGGAGCGGGGGCCCATACAATGAGCAGTTCTTC.

V usage is TRBV7-8 and J usage is TRBJ2-1; TRBD2 matches at 14 bases. With 5 bases clipped from V and 8 bases from J, the junction kept 11 bases outside the gene matches. CDR1 and CDR2 from the germline V gene are SGHVS and FQNEAQ. The CDR3 has 17 residues. The CDR3: CASSPRTSGGLWDEQFF. As DNA, the CDR3 is TGTGCCAGCAGCCCCCGGACTAGCGGGGGGCTCTGGGATGAGCAGTTCTTC. The whole variable domain, filled in from reference TRBV7-8 and TRBJ2-1, reads GAGVSQSPRYKVAKRGQDVALRCDPISGHVSLFWYQQALGQGPEFLTYFQNEAQLDKSGLPSDRFFAERPEGSVSTLKIQRTQQEDSAVYLCASSPRTSGGLWDEQFFGPGTRLTVL.

This clone was counted a single time. The chain carries TRBV11-3 and TRBJ2-2; the D is unclear. CDR1 SGHNT and CDR2 YENEEA come from the germline V gene. This CDR3 spans 14 amino acids. V shed 4 bases and J shed 7 bases, with 13 bases lying between them. CDR3 sequence: CASSSGRRSGELFF. CDR3 DNA sequence: TGTGCCAGCAGCTCTGGCAGGCGCAGCGGGGAGCTGTTTTTT.

The CDR3 DNA reads as TGTGCCAGCAGTGGGCAGGGGCGTTTGGAGGACGCCAAAAACATTCAGTACTTC. Amino acids: CASSGQGRLEDAKNIQYF. J is TRBJ2-4 and V is TRBV2; tentatively, D is TRBD1 (6 bases). V was cut by 4 bases and J by 1 base, with 20 bases left in between. CDR3 length: 18 residues. Germline V gene sequence: CDR1 SNHLY, CDR2 FYNNEI.

This rearrangement joins TRBV7-2 to TRBJ2-3; 11 bases fit TRBD2. The CDR3 is 15 residues long. In germline, CDR1 is SGHTA, CDR2 FQGNSA. With 5 bases clipped from V and 5 bases from J, the junction kept 6 bases outside the gene matches. CDR3 nucleotide sequence: TGTGCCAGCAGCAGATATAGCGGGGGGGTAGATACGCAGTATTTT. Translation gives CASSRYSGGVDTQYF.

The chain uses TRBV29-1 and TRBJ2-1, with TRBD2 matching 8 bases. This CDR3 region has 14 residues. With V trimmed by 4 bases and J by 2 bases, 4 bases remained unmatched. Germline CDR1 and CDR2: SQVTM and ANQGSEA. In nucleotides, the CDR3 is TGCAGCGTTGGAGGCGGGAGGACCTACAATGAGCAGTTCTTC. Its translation is CSVGGGRTYNEQFF.

The chain couples TRBV24-1 to TRBJ2-1; 9 bases align to TRBD2. Trimming cost V 1 base and J 2 bases; bases outside gene matches: 2. The CDR3 is 16 residues long. Germline V gene data show CDR1 as KGHDR and CDR2 as SFDVKD. CDR3 region: CATSDFSSGTYNEQFF. CDR3 DNA sequence: TGTGCCACCAGTGATTTCTCTAGCGGGACCTACAATGAGCAGTTCTTC.

The J gene is TRBJ2-1, the V gene TRBV23-1; D possibly corresponds to TRBD2 (10 bases). TRBV23-1 is annotated as an ORF whose role is uncertain. The V and J ends lost 6 bases and 2 bases respectively, with 26 bases between them. The CDR3 loop spans 19 amino acids. The chain's CDR3 is CASRLGQGKREGPYNEQFF. The DNA of the CDR3 is TGCGCCAGCAGACTGGGACAGGGCAAGCGGGAGGGTCCCTACAATGAGCAGTTCTTC.

The genes are TRBV7-2 and TRBJ2-5; a possible D gene is TRBD1 (5 bases). The CDR3 has 14 residues. Trimming removed 3 bases from V and 5 bases from J, with 13 bases in between. Per germline, CDR1 SGHTA and CDR2 FQGNSA. As DNA, the CDR3 is TGTGCCAGCAGCTTCAATGGGGCAGGGGAGACCCAGTACTTC. Its protein product is CASSFNGAGETQYF. Full variable domain (rest looked up from reference TRBV7-2 and TRBJ2-5): GAGVSQSPSNKVTEKGKDVELRCDPISGHTALYWYRQSLGQGLEFLIYFQGNSAPDKSGLPSDRFSAERTGGSVSTLTIQRTQQEDSAVYLCASSFNGAGETQYFGPGTRLLVL.

The chain carries TRBV6-5 and TRBJ1-1; 7 positions agree with TRBD1. Germline-derived CDR1 and CDR2 are MNHEY and SVGAGI. The CDR3 spans 13 residues. The trim removed 6 bases at V and 5 bases at J, leaving 6 bases unmatched. The CDR3 DNA is TGTGCCAGCAGAGGGGGCAGGGGTACTGAAGCTTTCTTT. The encoded protein is CASRGGRGTEAFF.

The rearrangement joins TRBV6-1 to TRBJ1-6; maybe TRBD1 (5 bases). The CDR3 totals 15 residues. V lost 1 base and J 10 bases, leaving 14 bases between the germline ends. Germline CDR1 MNHNS, CDR2 SASEGT. CDR3 loop: CASSEGSQGTSPLHF. Here the CDR3 DNA reads TGTGCCAGCAGTGAAGGCTCCCAGGGTACGTCACCCCTCCACTTT.

V and J are TRBV11-2 and TRBJ2-7, with D possibly TRBD2 on 6 matching bases. Trimming left V 5 bases short and J 2 bases short, with 16 bases between. CDR1 and CDR2 (germline): SGHAT, FQNNGV. The CDR3 consists of 15 residues. The CDR3 bases are TGTGCCAGCAGCGCAGCAGGGACTGGAGCCTACGAGCAGTACTTC. Protein: CASSAAGTGAYEQYF.

This chain uses TRBV27 with TRBJ2-1; 7 positions match TRBD2. The V gene's germline CDR1 is MNHEY and CDR2 SMNVEV (reference sequence). Losses at the gene ends were 3 bases for V and 8 bases for J; bases not matched to a gene: 13. The CDR3 has 16 residues. CDR3 sequence (DNA): TGTGCCAGCAGTTTCTCGGCGGGGGAAGAGGTCCATGAGCAGTTCTTC. It codes for CASSFSAGEEVHEQFF.